The 6 T cell receptor beta chains below all came from one sample that was sequenced in a study of T cell changes during pregnancy in multiple sclerosis. Sequencing was performed with immunoSEQ multiplex PCR; in TCRdb, only in-frame clones are kept and a portion is missing. The table shows 30,000 to 40,000 clones, with roughly 90% occurring only once. The starting material was CD8+ T cells from peripheral blood mononuclear cells, obtained in the second trimester of pregnancy. The receptors were gathered from a female donor with multiple sclerosis, enrolled in a pregnancy study.

The chain has TRBV6-1 and TRBJ2-4; tentatively, D is TRBD1 (5 bases). V lost 0 bases, J lost 13 bases, and 16 bases lay in between. CDR3 length: 14 amino acids. Germline loops: CDR1 MNHNS, CDR2 SASEGT. CDR3 in amino acids: CASSEAQGPRDQYF. The DNA for the CDR3 is TGTGCCAGCAGTGAAGCGCAGGGCCCTAGAGACCAGTACTTC.

This chain uses TRBV2 with TRBJ2-5, with D perhaps TRBD1 (5 bases). CDR3 length: 14 amino acids. The germline gives CDR1 SNHLY, CDR2 FYNNEI. V was shortened by 3 bases and J by 2 bases, with 10 bases between the two germline ends. The CDR3 region has the DNA TGTGCCAGCAGTGACGGTCAGGGACAAGAGACCCAGTACTTC. Translating gives CASSDGQGQETQYF.

The rearrangement links TRBV9 to TRBJ2-3, with a tentative D call TRBD1 (5 bases). The CDR3 totals 15 residues. The germline V gene encodes CDR1 SGDLS and CDR2 YYNGEE. Trimming removed 0 bases from V and 2 bases from J, with 10 bases in between. The CDR3 nucleotides read TGTGCCAGCAGCGTAGTGGGGCAGCACACAGATACGCAGTATTTT. As protein: CASSVVGQHTDTQYF.

The rearrangement links TRBV7-8 to TRBJ2-4, with TRBD2 matching 9 bases. Trimming cost V 5 bases and J 7 bases; bases outside gene matches: 6. Germline assignment: CDR1 SGHVS and CDR2 FQNEAQ. The CDR3 loop spans 14 amino acids. The chain's CDR3 is CASSEGTSRNIQYF. For the CDR3, the DNA is TGTGCCAGCAGCGAGGGGACTAGCCGCAACATTCAGTACTTC.

The chain couples TRBV30 to TRBJ2-1; D is unclear. Trimming left V 2 bases short and J 7 bases short, with 6 bases between. The CDR3 runs to 11 residues. CDR1 is GTSNPN and CDR2 is SVGIG in the germline V gene (reference sequence). The CDR3: CAWSPGNEQFF. The CDR3 DNA follows: TGTGCCTGGAGTCCCGGGAATGAGCAGTTCTTC. The full variable domain, completed using reference TRBV30 and TRBJ2-1, is SQTIHQWPATLVQPVGSPLSLECTVEGTSNPNLYWYRQAAGRGLQLLFYSVGIGQISSEVPQNLSASRPQDRQFILSSKKLLLSDSGFYLCAWSPGNEQFFGPGTRLTVL.

V is TRBV6-6 and J is TRBJ2-1, with D maybe TRBD1 (6 bases). V lost 6 bases to trimming and J lost 7 bases, with 22 bases between them. From germline, CDR1 is MNHNY and CDR2 SVGAGI (reference sequence). This CDR3 comprises 16 residues. The chain's CDR3 is CASSRDGAGALNEQFF. Here the CDR3 DNA reads TGTGCCAGCAGCAGGGACGGGGCAGGGGCCTTAAATGAGCAGTTCTTC.